This T cell receptor beta chain was recovered during a study of CD4 T cells in lung cancer (dated by TCRdb to between 2019 and 2020). Regarding the complete study: In the study, blood T cells from NSCLC patients were screened for responses to candidate mutation-encoded neoepitopes, and neoantigen-specific CD4+ T-cell clones and TCRs were isolated. Aged 60 to 69 when blood was donated, the resected patients, most of whom were former smokers, had either lung adenocarcinoma or squamous cell carcinoma. Before blood donation, patients had received treatments including platinum chemotherapy, and some received nivolumab or pembrolizumab. Deep sequencing of TCRB was used to follow the frequency of neoantigen-specific clonotypes in tumor resections, non-adjacent lung and cultured T-cell products. The full study reports these points: Some responses derived from blood might reflect in vitro priming of naive T cells or cross-reactivity instead of memory responses to the cancer.

V lost 3 bases and J lost 8 bases, and the count of bases not matched to a germline gene is 10. From its cysteine to its phenylalanine, the CDR3 spans 14 amino acids. The retained sequence is limited to the CDR3, 42 bases, with the frame set at the first base. The germline V gene supplies CDR1 SGDLS and CDR2 YYNGEE. For this clone: There is no known antigen for this receptor. Nothing much larger sits one base from this clone, and base qualities are not available.

Tumor-infiltrating lymphocyte cultures were grown for around 40 days from roughly 6-12 tumor fragments in high-dose IL2 (around 5,700 U/mL). To prepare the library, the immunoSEQ multiplex PCR assay was applied. DNA was isolated with Qiagen DNeasy or QIAamp micro DNA kits and TCRB sequenced with the Adaptive Biotechnology human TCRB sequencing kit. An Illumina MiSeq was used to sequence the TCRB libraries. The original methods were these. The kit provider's software was used to analyze TCRB sequence data, and Fisher's exact test was used to test clonotype templates for tumor enrichment. This immuneACCESS table, as held by TCRdb, lists in-frame sequences with V and J called but not all clones. Of the missing ones, under half trace to an unresolved V gene in checked studies; the others have no known cause. For V, J and clone size, that table is used; D and trimming come from the DNA. The sample data list more than 1,000 clones, and around 58% of these were observed just once. Together, the top ten hold about 66% of the sample.

This TCR came from a woman aged 60-70 years with non-small cell lung cancer. The chain couples TRBV9 to TRBJ1-2; 7 bases in between match TRBD1. Material: cultured cells derived from lung. CDR3 loop: CASSGGQGEQGYTF. The DNA sequence is as follows: TGTGCCAGCAGCGGGGGGCAGGGGGAGCAGGGCTACACCTTC. Outside the CDR3, residues come from the reference TRBV9 and TRBJ1-2 proteins, so the full variable domain is: DSGVTQTPKHLITATGQRVTLRCSPRSGDLSVYWYQQSLDQGLQFLIQYYNGEERAKGNILERFSAQQFPDLHSELNLSSLELGDSALYFCASSGGQGEQGYTFGSGTRLTVV.